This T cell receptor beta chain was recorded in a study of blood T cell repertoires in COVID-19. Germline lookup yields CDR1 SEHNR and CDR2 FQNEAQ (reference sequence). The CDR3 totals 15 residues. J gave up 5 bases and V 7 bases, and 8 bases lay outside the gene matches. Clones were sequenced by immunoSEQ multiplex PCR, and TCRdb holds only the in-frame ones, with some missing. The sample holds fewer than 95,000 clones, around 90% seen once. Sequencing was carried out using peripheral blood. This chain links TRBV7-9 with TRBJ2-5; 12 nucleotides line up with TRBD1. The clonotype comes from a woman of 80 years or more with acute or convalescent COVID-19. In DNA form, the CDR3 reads TGTGCCAGCACCTTGGGGGACAGGGGGCCCGAGACCCAGTACTTC. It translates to CASTLGDRGPETQYF.